This passage covers 5 T cell receptor beta chains from one sample sequenced in a study of T cell repertoires in cytomegalovirus infection. From the reads, TCRdb called clonotypes with MiXCR, one entry per CDR3 protein. The table lists approximately 6,100 distinct CDR3 sequences, approximately 51% of them singletons. What these receptors recognize is not known. The sample comprised PBMCs, sequenced either directly or after in vitro stimulation (not recorded which). The receptor set was obtained from a human donor in good health (CMV status not recorded). Some clones in this sample may be carry-over from other donors' samples.

This chain joins TRBV10-3 and TRBJ1-5; perhaps TRBD1 as D (5 bases). This CDR3 region has 14 residues. From germline, CDR1 is ENHRY and CDR2 SYGVKD. Deletions cut 4 bases from V and 2 bases from J, with 9 bases between. The CDR3 nucleotides are TGTGCCATCAGTGCCGCCAGGGGCAATCAGCCCCAGCATTTT. Amino acids: CAISAARGNQPQHF.

This clonotype was counted only a few times. The CDR3 DNA reads TGTGCCAGCAGCTTAACTCGCGGATCGCAGTTCTTC. Protein sequence: CASSLTRGSQFF. The chain is built from TRBV7-3 and TRBJ2-1; D uncertain. The CDR3 spans 12 residues. Per the germline V gene, CDR1 is SGHTA and CDR2 is FQGTGA. V lost 0 bases to trimming and J lost 12 bases, with 9 bases between them.

Note on this clonotype: No conserved phenylalanine or tryptophan ends this CDR3, so it is likely a read error. The J gene is TRBJ2-7, the V gene TRBV28; tentative D call: TRBD2 (5 bases). This CDR3 spans 14 amino acids. The V end lost 7 bases, the J end lost 5 bases, and 18 bases lay between the germline ends. Germline V gives CDR1 MDHEN, CDR2 SYDVKM. The chain's CDR3 is CASTPTQLDDEQYT. CDR3 nucleotides: TGTGCCAGCACTCCCACCCAACTAGACGACGAGCAGTACACC.

A word on this clonotype: No conserved phenylalanine or tryptophan ends this CDR3, so it is likely a read error. V usage is TRBV6-2 or TRBV6-3 and J usage is TRBJ1-1; D gene uncertain. The CDR3 runs to 14 residues. Trimming took 5 bases from V and 1 from J, leaving 11 bases between them. Germline values: CDR1 MNHEY, CDR2 SVGEGT. The CDR3, as DNA: TGTGCCAGCAGTAACCCAGAACCGAACACTGAAGCTTTCTTG. It translates to CASSNPEPNTEAFL.

This clonotype has at least ten counts. V is TRBV28 and J is TRBJ2-2; D not certain. Trimming shortened V by 3 bases and J by 3 bases, and 11 bases separated the two germline ends. The CDR3 consists of 15 residues. The V gene's germline CDR1 is MDHEN and CDR2 SYDVKM. CDR3 region: CASSFLVDYTGELFF. In DNA, the CDR3 is TGTGCCAGCAGTTTTCTGGTCGACTACACCGGGGAGCTGTTTTTT.